The 25 T cell receptor beta chains presented below share a single source sample, sequenced in a study of blood T cells in healthy people across ages. Through a sample-barcoded 5' primer and a J-beta primer mix, a second PCR was run for about 6 to 11 cycles. TCRdb independently ran MiXCR on the 5' RACE reads; one entry per CDR3 protein. The top ten clones hold about 20% of a sample with approximately 770,000 distinct CDR3 sequences, over 45% of them seen once. The specimen was blood. All receptors come from a man in his thirties or forties in good health.

The chain links TRBV7-6 to TRBJ2-7, with no clear D. The last part of the DNA fits TRBJ2-4 better; the J call may be wrong. Germline assignment: CDR1 SGHVS and CDR2 FNYEAQ. The CDR3 extends over 12 amino acids. The CDR3 region has the DNA TGTGCCAGCAGCTTACGCAAAAACATTCAGTACTTC. It yields the protein CASSLRKNIQYF.

The rearrangement links TRBV3-1 to TRBJ2-7; TRBD2 agrees at 10 bases. V lost 1 base and J lost 4; bases outside the gene matches: 4. This CDR3 contains 15 residues. CDR1 is LGHDT, CDR2 YNNKEL, per germline (reference sequence). The CDR3, as DNA: TGTGCCAGCAGCCAAGGAGCGGGAGGGATTTACGAGCAGTACTTC. Protein product: CASSQGAGGIYEQYF.

This clonotype was counted a few times. The chain links TRBV29-1 to TRBJ2-5, with 11 bases matching TRBD2. CDR3 length: 14 amino acids. Germline V gene lookup returns CDR1 SQVTM and CDR2 ANQGSEA. V was pared by 6 bases and J by 11 bases, with 14 bases of the junction left unmatched. This chain's CDR3 is CSVQTSGSSGEQYF. The CDR3, as DNA: TGCAGCGTGCAAACTAGCGGGAGTTCGGGGGAGCAGTACTTC.

The chain carries TRBV13 and TRBJ1-5; D perhaps matches TRBD1 (6 bases). CDR1 and CDR2 (germline): PRHDT, FYEKMQ (reference sequence). This CDR3 is built from 14 residues. V was trimmed by 7 bases and J by 0 bases, leaving 10 bases between them. CDR3 sequence reads: CASTRGNSNQPQHF. CDR3 in DNA: TGTGCCAGCACAAGGGGGAATAGCAATCAGCCCCAGCATTTT.

This rearrangement joins TRBV27 to TRBJ2-1; a weak D match, TRBD2 (5 bases). This CDR3 has 19 amino acids. Trimming left V 0 bases short and J 6 bases short, with 24 bases between. The V gene's germline CDR1 is MNHEY and CDR2 SMNVEV (reference sequence). The CDR3 protein is CASSLSRALGGWGFNEQFF. CDR3 nucleotide sequence: TGTGCCAGCAGTTTATCGCGGGCTTTGGGTGGCTGGGGATTCAATGAGCAGTTCTTC.

The rearrangement joins TRBV20-1 to TRBJ2-4, with 9 bases fitting TRBD1. The end of the DNA fits TRBJ2-7 better, so the J call may be wrong. The CDR3 runs 14 residues. Per the germline V gene, CDR1 is DFQATT and CDR2 is SNEGSKA (reference sequence). The chain's CDR3 is CSARTGGFLNEQYF. CDR3 coding DNA: TGCAGTGCTAGGACAGGGGGGTTTCTCAACGAGCAGTACTTC.

The chain combines TRBV6-1 with TRBJ2-7; possible D gene TRBD1, 5 bases. Germline V CDR1 and CDR2: MNHNS, SASEGT. CDR3 length: 15 residues. The germline V and J ends were trimmed by 1 base and 2 bases, with 12 bases remaining between them. CDR3 coding DNA: TGTGCCAGCAGTGAAGGGGGCGGAATCACCTACGAGCAGTACTTC. Amino acid sequence: CASSEGGGITYEQYF.

This clonotype was counted a few times. The chain carries TRBV7-9 and TRBJ2-5; 8 bases are a match to TRBD1. In germline, CDR1 is SEHNR, CDR2 FQNEAQ (reference sequence). The CDR3 length is 16 residues. V dropped 7 bases and J dropped 5; count of bases not matched to a gene: 15. CDR3 DNA: TGTGCCAGCACCGAAGCGACAGGGGCTTTGAAGGAGACCCAGTACTTC. It is translated as CASTEATGALKETQYF.

V is TRBV7-2 and J is TRBJ2-7, with TRBD2 as a possible D gene (5 bases). The J call may be faulty, since TRBJ2-5 better matches the DNA end. This CDR3 comprises 14 residues. The germline V gene encodes CDR1 SGHTA and CDR2 FQGNSA. The CDR3 DNA follows: TGTGCCAGCAAGCGGACCGGGCCCCTTGAGACCCAGTACTTC. Protein product: CASKRTGPLETQYF.

The CDR3 loop reads CASSLSPPGEQYF. The CDR3 DNA reads as TGTGCCAGCAGTTTATCCCCCCCGGGGGAGCAGTACTTC. The chain combines TRBV12-3 or TRBV12-4 with TRBJ2-7; a weak D match, TRBD2 (5 bases). The CDR3 loop spans 13 amino acids. V was clipped by 2 bases and J by 7 bases, with 12 bases between them.

The rearrangement joins TRBV3-1 to TRBJ1-4, with 9 bases identical to TRBD1. The CDR3 runs 15 residues. Germline loops: CDR1 LGHDT, CDR2 YNNKEL (reference sequence). V shed 4 bases, J shed 5 bases, and the junction held 5 bases outside the gene matches. The CDR3 nucleotides read TGTGCCAGCAGCCGTACTGGACAGGGGAATGAAAAACTGTTTTTT. Protein: CASSRTGQGNEKLFF.

The chain combines TRBV4-3 with TRBJ2-4; D is undetermined. The CDR3 runs 13 residues. Germline loops: CDR1 LGHNA, CDR2 YSLEER. Between the trimmed V and J ends, which lost 4 bases and 6 bases, there was a span of 10 bases. CDR3 in DNA: TGCGCCAGCAGCCTGAACCTACCAAACATTCAGTACTTC. Its translation is CASSLNLPNIQYF.

This sequence joins TRBV29-1 and TRBJ1-1, with 7 bases fitting TRBD1. The CDR3 spans 13 residues. V lost 5 bases and J lost 6; bases outside the gene matches: 9. CDR1 and CDR2 (germline): SQVTM, ANQGSEA. The CDR3 spells CSVSNRGLPEAFF. The CDR3 nucleotides are TGCAGCGTTTCCAACAGGGGTCTTCCTGAAGCTTTCTTT.

The chain has TRBV6-1 and TRBJ2-7; weak D call: TRBD2 (6 bases). CDR3 length equals 14 residues. The germline V gene has CDR1 MNHNS and CDR2 SASEGT. V was clipped by 4 bases and J by 3 bases, with 13 bases between them. CDR3 in DNA: TGTGCCAGCAGTGCCTCCCAGGGAGGCTACGAGCAGTACTTC. Translated: CASSASQGGYEQYF.

In its sample, this clonotype was seen many times. This chain joins TRBV20-1 and TRBJ2-7; D unresolved. Deletions cut 3 bases from V and 0 bases from J, with 9 bases between. Germline-derived CDR1 and CDR2 are DFQATT and SNEGSKA (reference sequence). This CDR3 contains 13 residues. The CDR3: CSASGVSSYEQYF. The CDR3 DNA follows: TGCAGTGCTAGCGGTGTAAGCTCCTACGAGCAGTACTTC.

The CDR3 DNA reads as TGTGCCAGCAGAACGATGGGACACCCGGGCAATGAGCAGTTCTTC. Translated, it gives CASRTMGHPGNEQFF. This chain links TRBV6-2 or TRBV6-3 with TRBJ2-7; maybe TRBD1 (6 bases). Near its end, the DNA agrees better with TRBJ2-1, so the J call may be wrong. The CDR3 is 15 residues long. The V gene's germline CDR1 is MNHEY and CDR2 SVGEGT.

V gene TRBV4-2 combines with J gene TRBJ2-3; 7 nucleotides line up with TRBD1. CDR1 and CDR2 (germline): LGHNA, YNFKEQ. This CDR3 spans 15 amino acids. Germline trimming cut 1 base from V and 3 bases from J; bases unmatched to any gene: 4. For the CDR3, the DNA is TGTGCCAGCAGCCAAGCCTACAGGGGTACAGATACGCAGTATTTT. Its protein is CASSQAYRGTDTQYF.

The chain uses TRBV14 and TRBJ2-4; 8 nucleotides line up with TRBD1. The germline CDR1 and CDR2 sequences are SGHDN and FVKESK. This CDR3 contains 14 residues. V lost 4 bases, J lost 13 bases, and 12 bases stayed unmatched. This chain's CDR3 is CASSLDGQGTRQYF. The CDR3 DNA follows: TGTGCCAGCAGCCTCGACGGACAGGGTACTAGGCAGTACTTC.

The rearrangement joins TRBV20-1 to TRBJ2-7; D not resolved. The germline V and J ends were trimmed by 0 bases and 2 bases, with 20 bases remaining between them. Germline V lookup: CDR1 DFQATT, CDR2 SNEGSKA (reference sequence). The CDR3 runs to 17 residues. Here the CDR3 reads CSARDVSYETDTYEQYF. The CDR3 region has the DNA TGCAGTGCTAGAGATGTTTCGTATGAGACGGATACCTACGAGCAGTACTTC.

The J gene is TRBJ2-5, the V gene TRBV5-1; 8 bases align to TRBD1. Germline V gene sequence: CDR1 SGHRS, CDR2 YFSETQ. V lost 3 bases, J lost 4 bases, and 11 bases stayed unmatched. The length of the CDR3 is 16 residues. The chain's CDR3 is CASSSLGTGPAETQYF. The CDR3 region has the DNA TGCGCCAGCAGCTCCCTTGGGACAGGTCCAGCAGAGACCCAGTACTTC. The complete variable domain, with remaining parts taken from reference TRBV5-1 and TRBJ2-5, reads KAGVTQTPRYLIKTRGQQVTLSCSPISGHRSVSWYQQTPGQGLQFLFEYFSETQRNKGNFPGRFSGRQFSNSRSEMNVSTLELGDSALYLCASSSLGTGPAETQYFGPGTRLLVL.

This clonotype has just one count. The genes are TRBV3-1 and TRBJ2-3, with D uncertain. Germline CDR1 LGHDT, CDR2 YNNKEL (reference sequence). V was trimmed by 4 bases and J by 6 bases, leaving 8 bases between them. This CDR3 region has 12 residues. Here the CDR3 reads CASSLKVDTQYF. The CDR3 DNA reads as TGTGCCAGCAGCCTCAAGGTGGATACGCAGTATTTT.

The CDR3 nucleotides read TGTGCCAGCAGCTTGGGACTAGCGGGTTCCACAGATACGCAGTATTTT. This gives the protein CASSLGLAGSTDTQYF. The chain couples TRBV11-3 to TRBJ2-3; 12 bases match TRBD2. Trimming at V came to 3 bases and at J to 2 bases, leaving 3 bases not matched to a gene. The germline gives CDR1 SGHNT, CDR2 YENEEA. This CDR3 has 16 residues.

This clonotype was seen a few times. The rearrangement joins TRBV9 to TRBJ1-6; D gene uncertain. Germline CDR1 SGDLS, CDR2 YYNGEE. Trimming removed 0 bases at V and 10 bases at J, with 11 bases between. The CDR3 totals 14 residues. CDR3 coding DNA: TGTGCCAGCAGCGTAGGAGGTCTAGGATCACCCCTCCACTTT. Residues: CASSVGGLGSPLHF. Full variable domain (rest looked up from reference TRBV9 and TRBJ1-6): DSGVTQTPKHLITATGQRVTLRCSPRSGDLSVYWYQQSLDQGLQFLIQYYNGEERAKGNILERFSAQQFPDLHSELNLSSLELGDSALYFCASSVGGLGSPLHFGNGTRLTVT.

The rearrangement uses TRBV4-2 and TRBJ2-1; 8 bases line up with TRBD1. The junction had 4 bases not matched to a gene; V was cut back by 3 bases and J by 0 bases. CDR1 is LGHNA and CDR2 is YNFKEQ in the germline V gene. This CDR3 has 16 residues. CDR3 sequence (DNA): TGTGCCAGCAGCCAGGACAGGGATCCCTCCTACAATGAGCAGTTCTTC. Translation: CASSQDRDPSYNEQFF.

This clonotype was observed many times. The V gene is TRBV18, the J gene TRBJ2-1; 12 nucleotides line up with TRBD1. The CDR3 is made up of 18 amino acids. J was trimmed by 6 bases and V by 2 bases; bases with no gene match: 11. Germline values: CDR1 KGHSH, CDR2 LQKENI. CDR3 amino acids: CASSPKAPGQGAGNEQFF. CDR3 sequence (DNA): TGTGCCAGCTCACCAAAAGCGCCGGGACAGGGGGCGGGCAATGAGCAGTTCTTC. Variable domain in full (rest from reference TRBV18 and TRBJ2-1): NAGVMQNPRHLVRRRGQEARLRCSPMKGHSHVYWYRQLPEEGLKFMVYLQKENIIDESGMPKERFSAEFPKEGPSILRIQQVVRGDSAAYFCASSPKAPGQGAGNEQFFGPGTRLTVL.